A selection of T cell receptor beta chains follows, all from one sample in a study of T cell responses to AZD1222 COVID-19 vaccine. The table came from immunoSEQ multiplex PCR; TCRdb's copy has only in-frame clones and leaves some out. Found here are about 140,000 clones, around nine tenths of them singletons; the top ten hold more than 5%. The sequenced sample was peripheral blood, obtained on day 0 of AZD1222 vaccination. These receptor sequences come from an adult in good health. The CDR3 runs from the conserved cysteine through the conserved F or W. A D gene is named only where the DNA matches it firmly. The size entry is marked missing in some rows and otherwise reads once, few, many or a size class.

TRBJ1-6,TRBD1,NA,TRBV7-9,TGTGCCAGCAGCAACTACAGGGGAGAGCGCTCACCCCTCCACTTT,CASSNYRGERSPLHF
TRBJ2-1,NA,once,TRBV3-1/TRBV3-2,TGTGCCAGCAGCCCTGTTAGGCTAAACGAGGATGAGCAGTTCTTC,CASSPVRLNEDEQFF
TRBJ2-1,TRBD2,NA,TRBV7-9,TGTGCCAGCAGCCCTATCGCGGGAGGGGACTACAATGAGCAGTTCTTC,CASSPIAGGDYNEQFF
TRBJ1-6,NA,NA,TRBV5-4,TGTGCCAGCAGCCAGGCGGGCTCCTATAATTCACCCCTCCACTTT,CASSQAGSYNSPLHF
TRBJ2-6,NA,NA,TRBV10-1,TGCGCCAGCAGTGGGACACCCGCTGGGGCCAACGTCCTGACTTTC,CASSGTPAGANVLTF
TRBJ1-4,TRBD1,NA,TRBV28,TGTGCCAGCAGTTTTCCTCGACAGGGGAGGGATGAAAAACTGTTTTTT,CASSFPRQGRDEKLFF
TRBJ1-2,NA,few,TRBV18,TGTGCCAGCTCAGACGACGGCTATGGCTACACCTTC,CASSDDGYGYTF
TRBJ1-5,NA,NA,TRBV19,TGTGCCAGTACCCTACAAGGAGAGCTCCGACCCAATCAGCCCCAGCATTTT,CASTLQGELRPNQPQHF
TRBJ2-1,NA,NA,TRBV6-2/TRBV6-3,TGTGCCAGCAGTTCGAAGGGGTATACCTACAATGAGCAGTTCTTC,CASSSKGYTYNEQFF
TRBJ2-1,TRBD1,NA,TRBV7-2,TGTGCCAGCAGCTCAACCTGGGACAGAAACAATGAGCAGTTCTTC,CASSSTWDRNNEQFF